This T cell receptor beta chain originates from a study of blood T cell repertoires in COVID-19. Overall study: From T cells, B-cell-depleted T cells, or PBMCs came the material, which was cDNA or gDNA.

Germline CDR1 and CDR2: MGHDK and SYGVNS. The CDR3 has 15 residues. The V gene end was trimmed by 3 bases and the J gene end by 3 bases; junction bases not matched to a gene: 6. Methods used by the authors: Estimates of nucleated cell counts were drawn from the amplification of reference gene primers. The data were produced by immunoSEQ multiplex PCR, yet TCRdb's version contains in-frame clones alone and is incomplete. For V, J and clone size, that table is used; D and trimming come from the DNA. Of 200,000 to 250,000 clones in the sample, 65% to 90% were seen once. The chain links TRBV25-1 to TRBJ2-7; 9 nucleotides agree with TRBD1. The receptor comes from a woman between 45 and 60 years old with acute or convalescent COVID-19. Source material: peripheral blood. This chain's CDR3 is CASSEPGQGVYEQYF. The CDR3 nucleotides are TGTGCCAGCAGTGAGCCGGGACAGGGCGTCTACGAGCAGTACTTC.